This T cell receptor (beta chain) appears in the sequencing data of a study of early T cells in non-severe SARS-CoV-2 infection. Study-wide context: Sequenced bulk RNA came from whole blood that was unsorted, and chains were unpaired.

Regarding the study as a whole: In VDJdb matching, anti-spike CD8 responses were favored while private and CD4 specificities went missing.

This clonotype was observed many times. What it recognizes is unknown. Looked up from germline, CDR1 is MDHEN and CDR2 is SYDVKM. The V segment lost 11 bases and the J segment 0 bases; nucleotides outside the gene matches: 7. The length of the CDR3 is 14 residues. Attachment of unique molecular identifiers was made to individual cDNA molecules. TCRdb reprocessed the 5' RACE reads via MiXCR and lists one record per CDR3 protein. Of around 59,000 distinct CDR3 sequences in the sample, just under 9% were seen once. This TCR was sampled from an adult who was a healthcare worker with PCR-confirmed SARS-CoV-2 infection or an uninfected control (not recorded which). Sequences were obtained from whole blood. The V call is TRBV28, the J call TRBJ2-1, with 7 positions matching TRBD2. The CDR3 region is CAGQPSGSYNEQFF. The DNA for the CDR3 is TGTGCCGGTCAGCCTAGCGGCTCCTACAATGAGCAGTTCTTC.